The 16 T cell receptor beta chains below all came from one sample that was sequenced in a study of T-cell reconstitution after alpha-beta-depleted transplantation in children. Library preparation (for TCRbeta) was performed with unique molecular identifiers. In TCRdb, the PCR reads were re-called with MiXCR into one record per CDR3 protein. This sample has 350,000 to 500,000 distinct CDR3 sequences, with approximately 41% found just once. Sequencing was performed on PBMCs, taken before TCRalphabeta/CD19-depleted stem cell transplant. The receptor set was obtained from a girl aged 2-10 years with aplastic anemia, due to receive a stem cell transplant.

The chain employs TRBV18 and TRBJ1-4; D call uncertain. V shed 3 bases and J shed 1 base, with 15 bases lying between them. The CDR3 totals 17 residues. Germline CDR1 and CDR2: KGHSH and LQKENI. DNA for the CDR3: TGTGCCAGCTCACCCCCCTCAGGTCTCAGAACTAATGAAAAACTGTTTTTT. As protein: CASSPPSGLRTNEKLFF.

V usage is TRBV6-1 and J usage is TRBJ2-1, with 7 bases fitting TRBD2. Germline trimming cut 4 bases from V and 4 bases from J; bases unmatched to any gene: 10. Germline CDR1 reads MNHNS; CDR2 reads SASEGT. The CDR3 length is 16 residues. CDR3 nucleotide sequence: TGTGCCAGCAGTGTGGGGGAGGGCCACGATTACAATGAGCAGTTCTTC. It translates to CASSVGEGHDYNEQFF.

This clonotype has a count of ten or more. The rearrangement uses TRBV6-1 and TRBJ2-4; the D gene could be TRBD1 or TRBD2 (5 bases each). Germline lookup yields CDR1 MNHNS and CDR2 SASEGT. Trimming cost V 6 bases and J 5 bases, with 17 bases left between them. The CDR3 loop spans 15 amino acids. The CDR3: CASRKGAAGENIQYF. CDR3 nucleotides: TGTGCCAGCAGAAAAGGGGCGGCCGGGGAAAACATTCAGTACTTC.

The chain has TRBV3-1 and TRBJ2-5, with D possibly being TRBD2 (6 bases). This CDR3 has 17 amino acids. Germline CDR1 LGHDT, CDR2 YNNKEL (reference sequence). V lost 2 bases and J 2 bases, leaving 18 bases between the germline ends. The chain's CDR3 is CASSQSGVVAVQETQYF. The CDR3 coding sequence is TGTGCCAGCAGCCAATCCGGGGTAGTAGCGGTACAAGAGACCCAGTACTTC.

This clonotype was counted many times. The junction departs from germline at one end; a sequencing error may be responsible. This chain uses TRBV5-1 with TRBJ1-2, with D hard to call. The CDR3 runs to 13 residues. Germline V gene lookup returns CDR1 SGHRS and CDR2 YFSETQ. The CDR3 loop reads CASSLDGNYGYTF. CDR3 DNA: TGTGCCAGCTCTCTCGACGGTAACTATGGCTACACCTTC.

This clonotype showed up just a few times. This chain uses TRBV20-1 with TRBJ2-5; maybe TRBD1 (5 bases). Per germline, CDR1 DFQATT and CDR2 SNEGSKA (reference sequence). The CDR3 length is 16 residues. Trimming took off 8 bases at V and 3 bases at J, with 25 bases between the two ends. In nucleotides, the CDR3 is TGCAGTCACCACCGCTACGACAGTTGGTATAAAGAGACCCAGTACTTC. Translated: CSHHRYDSWYKETQYF.

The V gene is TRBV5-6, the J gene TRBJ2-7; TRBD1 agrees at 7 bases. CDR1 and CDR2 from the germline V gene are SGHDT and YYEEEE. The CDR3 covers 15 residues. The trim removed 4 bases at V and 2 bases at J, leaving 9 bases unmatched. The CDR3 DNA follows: TGTGCCAGCAGCCGAAAGACAGGGATCCCCTACGAGCAGTACTTC. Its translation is CASSRKTGIPYEQYF.

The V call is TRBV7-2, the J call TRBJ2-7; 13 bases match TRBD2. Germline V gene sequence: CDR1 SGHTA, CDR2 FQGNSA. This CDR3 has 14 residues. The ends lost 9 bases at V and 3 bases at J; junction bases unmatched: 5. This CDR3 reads CASSGTSGDYEQYF. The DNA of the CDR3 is TGTGCCAGTTCCGGGACTAGCGGGGACTACGAGCAGTACTTC.

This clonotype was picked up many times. CDR3: CASSATSGRAKNIQYF. CDR3 in DNA: TGTGCCAGCAGCGCTACTAGCGGGAGAGCCAAAAACATTCAGTACTTC. The chain recombines TRBV2 with TRBJ2-4; 11 bases fit TRBD2. The CDR3 has 16 residues. Germline loops: CDR1 SNHLY, CDR2 FYNNEI. With 6 bases clipped from V and 0 bases from J, the junction kept 4 bases outside the gene matches.

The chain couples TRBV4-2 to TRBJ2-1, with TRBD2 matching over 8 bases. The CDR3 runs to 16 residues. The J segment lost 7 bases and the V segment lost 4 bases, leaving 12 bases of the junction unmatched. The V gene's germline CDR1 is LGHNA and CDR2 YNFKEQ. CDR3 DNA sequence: TGTGCCAGCAGCCTGAGGAGAGCGGGAGTTGGGAATGAGCAGTTCTTC. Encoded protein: CASSLRRAGVGNEQFF.

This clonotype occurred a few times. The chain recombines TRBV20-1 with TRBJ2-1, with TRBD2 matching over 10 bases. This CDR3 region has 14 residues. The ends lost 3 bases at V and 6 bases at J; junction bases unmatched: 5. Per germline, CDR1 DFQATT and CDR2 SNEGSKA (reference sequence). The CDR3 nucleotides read TGCAGTGCTAGCGCTAGCGGGAGTTTCAATGAGCAGTTCTTC. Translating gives CSASASGSFNEQFF.

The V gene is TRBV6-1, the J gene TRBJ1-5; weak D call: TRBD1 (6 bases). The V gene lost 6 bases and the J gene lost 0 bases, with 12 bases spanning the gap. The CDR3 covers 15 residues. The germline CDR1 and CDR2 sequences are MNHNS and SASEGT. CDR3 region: CASSSRTDSNQPQHF. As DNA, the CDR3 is TGTGCCAGCAGCTCTAGGACAGATAGCAATCAGCCCCAGCATTTT.

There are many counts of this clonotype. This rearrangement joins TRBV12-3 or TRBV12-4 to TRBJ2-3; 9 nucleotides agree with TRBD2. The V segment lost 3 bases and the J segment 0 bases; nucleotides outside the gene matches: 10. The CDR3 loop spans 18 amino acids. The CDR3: CASSFLAGPESSTDTQYF. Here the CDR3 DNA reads TGTGCCAGCAGTTTCCTAGCGGGACCAGAATCTAGCACAGATACGCAGTATTTT.

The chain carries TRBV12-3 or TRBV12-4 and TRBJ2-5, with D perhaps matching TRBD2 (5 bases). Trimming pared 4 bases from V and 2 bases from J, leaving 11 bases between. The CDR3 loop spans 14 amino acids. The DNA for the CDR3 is TGTGCCAGCAGTTCCAGTACGGGGCAAGAGACCCAGTACTTC. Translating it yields CASSSSTGQETQYF.

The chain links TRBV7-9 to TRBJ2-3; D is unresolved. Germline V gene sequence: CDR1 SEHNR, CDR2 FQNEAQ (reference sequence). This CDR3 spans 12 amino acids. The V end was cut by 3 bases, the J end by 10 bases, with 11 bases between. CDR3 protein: CASSFVVNAQYF. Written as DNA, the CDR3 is TGTGCCAGCAGCTTTGTGGTGAATGCGCAGTATTTT. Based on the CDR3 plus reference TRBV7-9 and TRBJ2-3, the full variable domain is DTGVSQNPRHKITKRGQNVTFRCDPISEHNRLYWYRQTLGQGPEFLTYFQNEAQLEKSRLLSDRFSAERPKGSFSTLEIQRTEQGDSAMYLCASSFVVNAQYFGPGTRLTVL.

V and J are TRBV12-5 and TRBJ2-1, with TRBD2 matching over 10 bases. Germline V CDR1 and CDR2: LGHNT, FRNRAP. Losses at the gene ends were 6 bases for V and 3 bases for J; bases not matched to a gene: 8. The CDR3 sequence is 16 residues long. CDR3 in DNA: TGTGCTAGTGGACCGCACAGCGGGAGGGTCTACAATGAGCAGTTCTTC. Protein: CASGPHSGRVYNEQFF.